This T cell receptor (beta chain) was found in a study of cytomegalovirus exposure and HLA in healthy donors. Study results and caveats: Some public TCRs appeared in many individuals, while most sequences were rare. Investigators reported 150 to 200 TCR beta chains as tied to cytomegalovirus. High sensitivity and specificity were reportedly achieved when the classifier diagnosed cytomegalovirus status.

The V end lost 0 bases, the J end lost 0 bases, and 8 bases lay between the germline ends. Germline CDR1 and CDR2: SGHAT and FQNNGV. The CDR3 has 15 amino acids. 13 Jbeta primers and 60 Vbeta primers were used for the PCR. Under the authors' procedure: Unique TCR beta chains numbered around 80 million in a later analysis, with roughly 10 million shared. Generated by immunoSEQ multiplex PCR, the TCRdb table keeps only in-frame clones and is missing some. That table supplies the V and J calls and clone size; D and trimming were determined from the DNA. The data hold 90,000 to 120,000 clones, with around 72% observed a single time. Turning to this clone: What it binds is not known.

This receptor was obtained from a woman aged 40 to 49 in good health and CMV-seropositive. This chain uses TRBV11-2 with TRBJ1-1; D gene ambiguous. Input material: PBMCs. The CDR3 nucleotides read TGTGCCAGCAGCTTAGATCCGGGGTTGAACACTGAAGCTTTCTTT. Translating gives CASSLDPGLNTEAFF. The whole variable domain, remainder taken from reference TRBV11-2 and TRBJ1-1, is EAGVAQSPRYKIIEKRQSVAFWCNPISGHATLYWYQQILGQGPKLLIQFQNNGVVDDSQLPKDRFSAERLKGVDSTLKIQPAKLEDSAVYLCASSLDPGLNTEAFFGQGTRLTVV.